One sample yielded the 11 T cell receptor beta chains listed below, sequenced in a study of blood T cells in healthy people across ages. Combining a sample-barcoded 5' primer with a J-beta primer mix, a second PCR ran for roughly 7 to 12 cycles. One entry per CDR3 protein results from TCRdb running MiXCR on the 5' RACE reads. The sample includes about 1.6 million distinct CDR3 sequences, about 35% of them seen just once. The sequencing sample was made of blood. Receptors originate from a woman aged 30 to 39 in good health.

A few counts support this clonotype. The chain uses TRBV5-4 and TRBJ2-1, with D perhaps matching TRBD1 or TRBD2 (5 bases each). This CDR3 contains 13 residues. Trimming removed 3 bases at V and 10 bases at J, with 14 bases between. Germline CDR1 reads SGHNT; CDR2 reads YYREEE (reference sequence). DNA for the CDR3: TGTGCCAGCAGCTCCCATACAGGAGGCGAGCAGTTCTTC. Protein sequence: CASSSHTGGEQFF.

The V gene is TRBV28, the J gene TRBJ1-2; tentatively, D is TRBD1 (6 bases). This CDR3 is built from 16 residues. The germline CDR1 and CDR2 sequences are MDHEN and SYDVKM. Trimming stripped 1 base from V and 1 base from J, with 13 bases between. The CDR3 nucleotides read TGTGCCAGCAGTTTATCTGGGGGCGCGGGTAACTATGGCTACACCTTC. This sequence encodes CASSLSGGAGNYGYTF.

The CDR3 region has the DNA TGTGCCAGCAGTGATACAGGAGGGAGGGCCGATGAGCAGTTCTTC. Residues: CASSDTGGRADEQFF. This chain links TRBV25-1 with TRBJ2-1; 7 bases line up with TRBD2. V lost 3 bases, J lost 8 bases, and 10 bases stayed unmatched. The CDR3 loop spans 15 amino acids. The germline V gene has CDR1 MGHDK and CDR2 SYGVNS. The full variable domain, completed using reference TRBV25-1 and TRBJ2-1, is EADIYQTPRYLVIGTGKKITLECSQTMGHDKMYWYQQDPGMELHLIHYSYGVNSTEKGDLSSESTVSRIRTEHFPLTLESARPSHTSQYLCASSDTGGRADEQFFGPGTRLTVL.

The CDR3 sequence: CASSAKRGDFNEQFF. As DNA, the CDR3 is TGTGCCAGCAGCGCAAAGCGGGGGGATTTCAATGAGCAGTTCTTC. The chain combines TRBV11-1 with TRBJ2-1; 9 positions agree with TRBD2. The CDR3 extends over 15 amino acids. J gave up 6 bases and V 5 bases, and 8 bases lay outside the gene matches. The germline V gene encodes CDR1 SGHAT and CDR2 FQDESV (reference sequence).

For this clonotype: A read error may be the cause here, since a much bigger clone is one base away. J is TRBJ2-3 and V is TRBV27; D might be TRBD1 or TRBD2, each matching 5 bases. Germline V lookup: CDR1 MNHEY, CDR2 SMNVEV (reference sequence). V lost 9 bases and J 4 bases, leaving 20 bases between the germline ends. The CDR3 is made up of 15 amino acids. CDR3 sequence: CASNQQDSWPDTQYF. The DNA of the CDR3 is TGTGCCAGTAACCAACAGGACTCGTGGCCAGATACGCAGTATTTT.

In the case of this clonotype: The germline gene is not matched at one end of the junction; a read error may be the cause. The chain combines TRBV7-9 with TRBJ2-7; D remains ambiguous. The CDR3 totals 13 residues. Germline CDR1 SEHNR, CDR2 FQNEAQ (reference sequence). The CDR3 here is CASSAGPYYKQYF. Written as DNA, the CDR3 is TGTGCCAGCAGCGCAGGACCTTACTACAAGCAGTACTTC.

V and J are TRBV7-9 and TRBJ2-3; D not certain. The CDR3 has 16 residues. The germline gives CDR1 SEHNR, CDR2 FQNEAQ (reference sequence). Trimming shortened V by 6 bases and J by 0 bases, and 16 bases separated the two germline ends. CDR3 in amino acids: CASSPPLSTSTDTQYF. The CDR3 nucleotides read TGTGCCAGCAGTCCCCCACTATCAACTAGCACAGATACGCAGTATTTT.

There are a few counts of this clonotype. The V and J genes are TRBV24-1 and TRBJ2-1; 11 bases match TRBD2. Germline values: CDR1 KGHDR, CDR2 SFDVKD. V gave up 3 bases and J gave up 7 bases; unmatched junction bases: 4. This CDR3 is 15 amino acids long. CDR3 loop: CATSDRASGRNEQFF. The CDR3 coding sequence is TGTGCCACCAGTGATCGGGCTAGCGGGAGGAATGAGCAGTTCTTC.

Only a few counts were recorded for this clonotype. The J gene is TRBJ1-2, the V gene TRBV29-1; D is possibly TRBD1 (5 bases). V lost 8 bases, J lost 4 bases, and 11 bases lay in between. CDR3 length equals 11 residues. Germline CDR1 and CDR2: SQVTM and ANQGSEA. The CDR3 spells CSHRDSYGYTF. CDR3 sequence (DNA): TGCAGCCACCGGGACTCCTATGGCTACACCTTC.

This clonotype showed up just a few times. The CDR3 region is CASSPMGGYSGANVLTF. For the CDR3, the DNA is TGCGCCAGCAGCCCGATGGGGGGTTACTCTGGGGCCAACGTCCTGACTTTC. The genes are TRBV5-1 and TRBJ2-6, with TRBD2 as a possible D gene (6 bases). CDR1 SGHRS and CDR2 YFSETQ come from the germline V gene. The CDR3 extends over 17 amino acids. Trimming took 4 bases from V and 0 from J, leaving 14 bases between them. The full variable domain, rest sourced from reference TRBV5-1 and TRBJ2-6, is KAGVTQTPRYLIKTRGQQVTLSCSPISGHRSVSWYQQTPGQGLQFLFEYFSETQRNKGNFPGRFSGRQFSNSRSEMNVSTLELGDSALYLCASSPMGGYSGANVLTFGAGSRLTVL.

CDR3 loop: CASSFGGGVEQYF. CDR3 nucleotides: TGTGCCAGCAGTTTCGGGGGCGGGGTCGAGCAGTACTTC. This rearrangement joins TRBV28 to TRBJ2-5; D may match TRBD1 or TRBD2 (6 bases each). The J call may be wrong; the DNA end is better matched by TRBJ2-7. The CDR3 is 13 amino acids. Germline V gives CDR1 MDHEN, CDR2 SYDVKM.